The entry below gives a single TCR beta chain sequence along with its context. The antigen it recognizes is unknown. Per-base quality was not reported, and no clone a single base away is much larger than it. Including the terminal cysteine and phenylalanine, the CDR3 comprises 15 residues. Only the CDR3 DNA stays, 45 bases, in frame from base 1. At the junction V is shortened by 3 bases and J by 6 bases, with 15 bases in between. The germline V gene yields MNHNS for CDR1 and SASEGT for CDR2. TCR CDR3 regions were amplified from genomic DNA by multiplex PCR using the deep immunoSEQ assay. Extracted genomic DNA from each cell subset was spread evenly across all wells of several immunoSEQ 96-well plates, with each plate serving as a replicate. Each replicate PCR for sorted subsets received roughly 0.2 ug genomic DNA, equal to roughly 29,000 T cell genomes. Purified libraries were quantified with a Qubit 3.0 fluorometer, sized on a Bioanalyzer 2100, and re-quantified with the KAPA Library Quantification kit. Every immunoSEQ 96-well plate was sequenced on a dedicated single-read 150-cycle Illumina NextSeq 550 flow cell. The paper's processing steps were these. Because only junctional sequences without quality scores were contained in the immunoSEQ output, filtering matching that applied to full-length reads could not be performed. Sequences were annotated with PyIR, a Python wrapper for IgBLAST v1.9, and V/J genes and CDR3 were assigned using IMGT germline references. Any read was removed if the V/J assignment was weak (E-value above 1e-6), the CDR3 was missing, or the read contained stop codons, out-of-frame junctions, or ambiguous translated residues. V3J clonotypes were defined as sequences sharing an identical inferred V gene, J gene, and CDR3 amino acid sequence. Percentage overlap between repertoires was calculated by dividing the number of shared unique clonotypes by the size of the smaller repertoire. Richness of each repertoire was evaluated using RTK rarefaction, the Chao1 estimator, and Recon v2.1 estimates of unobserved clonotypes. Generation probabilities were computed with OLGA for all TCRbeta clonotypes obtained by the gDNA method from several donors. TCRdb provides this immuneACCESS table in a form limited to in-frame rearrangements. Some clones are lacking; in checked studies, under half of them reflect an unresolved V gene, and why the rest are absent is not known. That table supplies the V and J calls and clone size; D and trimming were determined from the DNA. The table for this sample lists roughly 1,100,000 clones; about 74% of them were counted only once. Of the sample, around 1.5% falls within the top ten clones.

The record originates from a study of shared clonotypes between healthy human individuals (dated by TCRdb to 2020 to 2021). Notes on the research overall: A couple of women and a few men aged 18 to 49 years were included in the cohort. For each donor, CD4 naive and CD4 memory were each run on three plates, CD8 naive on two plates, and CD8 memory on one plate. To estimate repertoire size and how much clonotype sharing occurs between individuals, the study deeply sequenced the blood TCR repertoires of roughly 5 healthy adults. Different laboratories and diverse techniques were used to prepare libraries and sequence TCR repertoires, to increase sequencing depth and limit assay-specific biases. Per donor, leukapheresis produced somewhere between about 0.9 and 9 billion PBMCs. Overall results and qualifications from the work: Higher generation probabilities were observed for clonotypes shared by all four sorted-subset donors than for non-shared clonotypes. Based on pairwise subsampling, the degree of clonotype sharing among donors was expected to be affected by sequencing depth. The genetic and exposure-history diversity represented was limited by the small number of donors. Even with the large sequencing depth, rarefaction of the sorted-subset datasets indicated that sequencing was incomplete. Across several donors, roughly 5% of naive CD4, approximately 3.6% of naive CD8, approximately 2.5% of memory CD4, and under 0.45% of memory CD8 clonotypes were shared. Sampling was limited to blood, and TCR repertoires in tissue likely differ from TCR repertoires in blood. Naive subsets generally had larger estimated clonotype richness than memory subsets did.

The donors were healthy, HIV-negative adults who had no recently reported acute infections or vaccinations. Every donor was a Caucasian adult living in Nashville, Tennessee, USA. CD4+ T cells were enriched by magnetic negative selection, after which naive cells were positively selected on CD45RA and the negative fraction was taken as the memory subset. After blood collection by leukapheresis, PBMCs were isolated using Ficoll-Histopaque density gradient centrifugation and then cryopreserved in the vapor phase of liquid nitrogen. Analytical flow cytometry was used to check the purity and quantity of each magnetically sorted T cell population. From each sorted fraction, genomic DNA was isolated and quantified by UV absorbance on a Nanodrop 2000c.

The specimen was memory CD4+ T cells sorted from blood. Taken with the paper, the label for cell subset or site translates to: CD45RA-negative fraction. The V and J segments used are TRBV6-1 and TRBJ1-5, with TRBD1 tentatively as D gene (6 bases match). The receptor was isolated from a man younger than 30 in good health. DNA sequence: TGTGCCAGCAGTGATCCAGGGGTTCGTGCTCAGCCCCAGCATTTT. Translated, it gives CASSDPGVRAQPQHF.